The next 15 T cell receptor beta chains were all read from a single sample in a study of control samples from healthy donors and cancer patients. Using immunoSEQ multiplex PCR, the repertoire was profiled, and TCRdb retains in-frame clones only, with some absent. This sample has some 64,000 clones; around nine tenths occur once, and the top ten carry 0.95% to 1.5%. Sequencing was performed on PBMCs. These TCRs come from a woman aged 45-59 years with colorectal cancer.

This sequence joins TRBV14 and TRBJ1-1; D call uncertain. The germline gives CDR1 SGHDN, CDR2 FVKESK. The CDR3 runs to 14 residues. V dropped 1 base and J dropped 5 bases, with 11 bases sitting between them. The CDR3 spells CASSQVGLRTEAFF. The CDR3 bases are TGTGCCAGCAGCCAAGTGGGGTTAAGGACTGAAGCTTTCTTT.

The chain links TRBV5-1 to TRBJ2-3, with D unclear. Germline loops: CDR1 SGHRS, CDR2 YFSETQ. Deletions cut 0 bases from V and 0 bases from J, with 11 bases between. This CDR3 region has 16 residues. CDR3 DNA sequence: TGCGCCAGCAGCTTGGATAGTGATCCGAGCACAGATACGCAGTATTTT. This sequence encodes CASSLDSDPSTDTQYF.

The rearrangement uses TRBV19 and TRBJ1-5, with D perhaps TRBD1 (5 bases). In germline, CDR1 is LNHDA, CDR2 SQIVND (reference sequence). V lost 5 bases and J lost 6, with 17 bases in between. The CDR3 is 15 residues long. CDR3 nucleotide sequence: TGTGCCAGTAGTGCTATACGACAGCCTGCTCAGCCCCAGCATTTT. The encoded protein is CASSAIRQPAQPQHF.

The chain employs TRBV18 and TRBJ1-1; D call uncertain. The CDR3 is made up of 14 amino acids. Germline V gene sequence: CDR1 KGHSH, CDR2 LQKENI. V was pared by 2 bases and J by 2 bases, with 9 bases between. CDR3 protein: CASSPGRSNTEAFF. CDR3 in DNA: TGTGCCAGCTCACCAGGCCGCTCTAACACTGAAGCTTTCTTT.

The V gene is TRBV30, the J gene TRBJ1-5; TRBD1 matches at 7 bases. From germline, CDR1 is GTSNPN and CDR2 SVGIG (reference sequence). V lost 8 bases and J lost 0; bases outside the gene matches: 4. The CDR3 is 13 amino acids. Here the CDR3 reads CASGTDSNQPQHF. CDR3 nucleotide sequence: TGTGCCAGCGGGACAGATAGCAATCAGCCCCAGCATTTT. Looking up the rest from reference TRBV30 and TRBJ1-5 gives the full variable domain: SQTIHQWPATLVQPVGSPLSLECTVEGTSNPNLYWYRQAAGRGLQLLFYSVGIGQISSEVPQNLSASRPQDRQFILSSKKLLLSDSGFYLCASGTDSNQPQHFGDGTRLSIL.

V is TRBV11-2 and J is TRBJ1-3, with no clear D. The CDR3 has 15 residues. Per the germline V gene, CDR1 is SGHAT and CDR2 is FQNNGV. Trimming removed 5 bases from V and 0 bases from J, with 11 bases in between. CDR3 loop: CASSPGRYSGNTIYF. The CDR3 DNA reads as TGTGCCAGCAGCCCTGGACGGTACTCTGGAAACACCATATATTTT.

This rearrangement joins TRBV7-2 to TRBJ2-2; D might be TRBD2 (6 bases). Trimming left V 5 bases short and J 4 bases short, with 14 bases between. The CDR3 length is 15 residues. Germline V gene data show CDR1 as SGHTA and CDR2 as FQGNSA. The CDR3 is CASSPDFGSTGELFF. CDR3 DNA sequence: TGTGCCAGCAGCCCGGATTTCGGGAGCACCGGGGAGCTGTTTTTT. The entire variable domain, with the rest obtained from reference TRBV7-2 and TRBJ2-2, is as follows: GAGVSQSPSNKVTEKGKDVELRCDPISGHTALYWYRQSLGQGLEFLIYFQGNSAPDKSGLPSDRFSAERTGGSVSTLTIQRTQQEDSAVYLCASSPDFGSTGELFFGEGSRLTVL.

Worth noting for this clone: Additional DNA sequences in this sample encode the identical CDR3. V gene TRBV5-6 combines with J gene TRBJ2-7; 7 bases fit TRBD1. This CDR3 contains 15 residues. Trimming at V came to 0 bases and at J to 2 bases, leaving 5 bases not matched to a gene. CDR1 is SGHDT and CDR2 is YYEEEE in the germline V gene. As DNA, the CDR3 is TGTGCCAGCAGCTTGGGACAGGGATTAACCTACGAGCAGTACTTC. This translates into CASSLGQGLTYEQYF.

V and J are TRBV29-1 and TRBJ1-2, with D perhaps TRBD1 (6 bases). CDR3 size: 13 residues. CDR1 and CDR2 (germline): SQVTM, ANQGSEA. V was trimmed by 4 bases and J by 3 bases, leaving 12 bases between them. CDR3 amino acids: CSVAQGRDYGYTF. Here the CDR3 DNA reads TGCAGCGTTGCACAGGGAAGGGACTATGGCTACACCTTC.

The J gene is TRBJ2-3, the V gene TRBV7-6; D may be TRBD1 (5 bases). In germline, CDR1 is SGHVS, CDR2 FNYEAQ. Trimming took off 3 bases at V and 1 base at J, with 17 bases between the two ends. CDR3 size: 17 residues. CDR3 amino acids: CASSLIVVGQGTDTQYF. The DNA for the CDR3 is TGTGCCAGCAGCTTGATCGTAGTGGGGCAGGGCACAGATACGCAGTATTTT.

The gene calls are TRBV28 and TRBJ2-5; tentatively, D is TRBD2 (5 bases). The CDR3 totals 13 residues. V dropped 3 bases and J dropped 6 bases, with 11 bases sitting between them. Germline V lookup: CDR1 MDHEN, CDR2 SYDVKM. CDR3 bases: TGTGCCAGCAGTTTCGAGGGCGCGAAGACCCAGTACTTC. Translation gives CASSFEGAKTQYF. The full variable domain, completed using reference TRBV28 and TRBJ2-5, is DVKVTQSSRYLVKRTGEKVFLECVQDMDHENMFWYRQDPGLGLRLIYFSYDVKMKEKGDIPEGYSVSREKKERFSLILESASTNQTSMYLCASSFEGAKTQYFGPGTRLLVL.

The chain is built from TRBV2 and TRBJ2-7, with D possibly TRBD2 on 6 matching bases. The CDR3 has 14 residues. Trimming left V 6 bases short and J 2 bases short, with 14 bases between. Germline CDR1 reads SNHLY; CDR2 reads FYNNEI. The CDR3 region has the DNA TGTGCCAGCAGCCCCCGGGACTCCACCTACGAGCAGTACTTC. This sequence encodes CASSPRDSTYEQYF.

This clone has only one observation. This sequence joins TRBV10-2 and TRBJ2-7; 12 positions agree with TRBD2. The CDR3 covers 13 residues. V lost 6 bases to trimming and J lost 4 bases; unmatched junction nucleotides: 1. Germline CDR1 and CDR2: WSHSY and SAAADI. CDR3 nucleotides: TGCGCCAGCAGGACTAGCGGGGGTTACGAGCAGTACTTC. It codes for CASRTSGGYEQYF.

The chain recombines TRBV19 with TRBJ2-5, with 11 bases lining up with TRBD2. The length of the CDR3 is 15 residues. CDR1 is LNHDA and CDR2 is SQIVND in the germline V gene (reference sequence). Trimming at V came to 4 bases and at J to 2 bases, leaving 3 bases not matched to a gene. The CDR3 loop reads CASSTRLAGQETQYF. The CDR3 DNA reads as TGTGCCAGTAGTACACGACTAGCGGGACAAGAGACCCAGTACTTC.

This clone was detected only once. This rearrangement joins TRBV14 to TRBJ2-1; tentative D call: TRBD2 (5 bases). Per the germline V gene, CDR1 is SGHDN and CDR2 is FVKESK. There are 15 residues in the CDR3. Trimming took off 1 base at V and 10 bases at J, with 17 bases between the two ends. Written as DNA, the CDR3 is TGTGCCAGCAGCCAAGGAGGGTCGCCTGTCGGCGAGCAGTTCTTC. Translating it yields CASSQGGSPVGEQFF.